The source of this TCR beta chain is a study of blood T cell repertoires in COVID-19. Study context: In each case, the material was cDNA or gDNA derived from T cells, B-cell-depleted T cells, or PBMCs.

V was shortened by 5 bases and J by 4 bases, with 12 bases between the two germline ends. This CDR3 is 14 amino acids long. Germline V gene lookup returns CDR1 MDHEN and CDR2 SYDVKM. Data came from immunoSEQ multiplex PCR; TCRdb stores just in-frame clones and leaves some out. This sample has 210,000 or so clones, with about 90% found just once. This clonotype was sampled from a man aged 25 to 40 with COVID-19, enrolled during active disease. The material sequenced was peripheral blood. The chain combines TRBV28 with TRBJ1-5, with D perhaps matching TRBD1 (6 bases). CDR3 sequence (DNA): TGTGCCAGCAGTCTTCGACAGGTGAATCAGCCCCAGCATTTT. It specifies CASSLRQVNQPQHF.